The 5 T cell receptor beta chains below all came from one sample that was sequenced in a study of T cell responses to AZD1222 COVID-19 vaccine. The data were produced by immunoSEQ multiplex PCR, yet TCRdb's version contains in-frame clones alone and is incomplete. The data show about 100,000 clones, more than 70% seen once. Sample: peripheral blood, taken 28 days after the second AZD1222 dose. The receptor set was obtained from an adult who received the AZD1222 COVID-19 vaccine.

CDR3 sequence: CASTPGRTSGNTIYF. CDR3 nucleotides: TGTGCCAGTACCCCGGGACGGACCTCTGGAAACACCATATATTTT. V gene TRBV19 combines with J gene TRBJ1-3; a weak D match, TRBD1 (5 bases). The V and J ends lost 7 bases and 0 bases respectively, with 13 bases between them. The CDR3 totals 15 residues. In germline, CDR1 is LNHDA, CDR2 SQIVND (reference sequence).

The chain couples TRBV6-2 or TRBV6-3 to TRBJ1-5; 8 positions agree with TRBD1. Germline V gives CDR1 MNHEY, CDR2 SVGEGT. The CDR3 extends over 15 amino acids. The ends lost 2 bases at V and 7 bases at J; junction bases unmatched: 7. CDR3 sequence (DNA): TGTGCCAGCAGTTACAGGACAGGGAGTACCCAGCCCCAGCATTTT. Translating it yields CASSYRTGSTQPQHF.

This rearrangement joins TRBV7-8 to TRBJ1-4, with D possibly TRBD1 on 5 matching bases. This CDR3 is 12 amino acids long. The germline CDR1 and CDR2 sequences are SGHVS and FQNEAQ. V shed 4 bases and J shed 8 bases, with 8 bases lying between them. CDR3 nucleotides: TGTGCCAGCAGCTCGGGACTCGAAAAACTGTTTTTT. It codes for CASSSGLEKLFF.

The CDR3 nucleotides are TGTGCCAGCAGCTTTGATAGCGGGAGGTTCCACGAGCAGTACTTC. Amino acids: CASSFDSGRFHEQYF. The chain combines TRBV7-8 with TRBJ2-7, with 10 bases identical to TRBD2. The CDR3 has 15 amino acids. Unmatched junction bases numbered 7, after V lost 3 bases and J lost 5 bases. Germline lookup yields CDR1 SGHVS and CDR2 FQNEAQ.

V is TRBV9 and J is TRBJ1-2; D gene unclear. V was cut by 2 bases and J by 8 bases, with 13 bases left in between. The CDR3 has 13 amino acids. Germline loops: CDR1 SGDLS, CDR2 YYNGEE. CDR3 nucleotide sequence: TGTGCCAGCAGCGTCGGGGTAGGTAGAGGCTACACCTTC. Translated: CASSVGVGRGYTF.